The 8 T cell receptor beta chains presented below share a single source sample, sequenced in a study of cytomegalovirus exposure and HLA in healthy donors. In the PCR, 60 Vbeta and 13 Jbeta primers were used. Produced via immunoSEQ multiplex PCR; TCRdb's table is partial and in-frame only. This sample has about 200,000 clones, with 82% found just once. The sequenced sample consisted of PBMCs. These receptors were obtained from a boy aged 2 to 10 in good health and CMV-seronegative.

The chain has TRBV19 and TRBJ1-3; D uncertain. V gave up 4 bases and J gave up 0 bases, with 10 bases separating them. In germline, CDR1 is LNHDA, CDR2 SQIVND (reference sequence). This CDR3 is 15 amino acids long. CDR3 coding DNA: TGTGCCAGTAGTACCCAACACAGCTCTGGAAACACCATATATTTT. Its translation is CASSTQHSSGNTIYF.

The chain joins TRBV6-1 to TRBJ2-5; 14 nucleotides match TRBD2. Germline assignment: CDR1 MNHNS and CDR2 SASEGT. V trimming: 4 bases; J trimming: 1 base; junction bases outside the gene matches: 8. The CDR3 loop spans 18 amino acids. CDR3 protein: CASSGRLAGGLSQETQYF. In nucleotides, the CDR3 is TGTGCCAGCAGTGGCCGACTAGCGGGGGGGCTTTCCCAAGAGACCCAGTACTTC.

CDR3 nucleotides: TGTGCCAGCAGCCAAATCCGGGGCACTGAAGCTTTCTTT. It translates to CASSQIRGTEAFF. The rearrangement joins TRBV7-9 to TRBJ1-1; D gene ambiguous. Trimming removed 5 bases from V and 4 bases from J, with 11 bases in between. The CDR3 sequence is 13 residues long. Germline CDR1 SEHNR, CDR2 FQNEAQ (reference sequence). The whole variable domain, remainder taken from reference TRBV7-9 and TRBJ1-1, is DTGVSQNPRHKITKRGQNVTFRCDPISEHNRLYWYRQTLGQGPEFLTYFQNEAQLEKSRLLSDRFSAERPKGSFSTLEIQRTEQGDSAMYLCASSQIRGTEAFFGQGTRLTVV.

This clone showed up just once. The V call is TRBV7-8, the J call TRBJ1-1, with a weak D call TRBD1 (6 bases). The CDR3 covers 17 residues. Trimming pared 1 base from V and 5 bases from J, leaving 20 bases between. CDR1 and CDR2 (germline): SGHVS, FQNEAQ. The CDR3 DNA follows: TGTGCCAGCAGCTTAGTAGGGGGGGTCGGGGGAATAACTGAAGCTTTCTTT. The encoded protein is CASSLVGGVGGITEAFF. The entire variable domain, with the rest obtained from reference TRBV7-8 and TRBJ1-1, is as follows: GAGVSQSPRYKVAKRGQDVALRCDPISGHVSLFWYQQALGQGPEFLTYFQNEAQLDKSGLPSDRFFAERPEGSVSTLKIQRTQQEDSAVYLCASSLVGGVGGITEAFFGQGTRLTVV.

The chain couples TRBV2 to TRBJ2-2; D is possibly TRBD2 (7 bases). CDR1 and CDR2 from the germline V gene are SNHLY and FYNNEI. CDR3 length: 14 amino acids. The V end lost 6 bases, the J end lost 5 bases, and 13 bases lay between the germline ends. CDR3 coding DNA: TGTGCCAGCAGCGGGGGGCTGGGAACCGGGGAGCTGTTTTTT. Translation: CASSGGLGTGELFF. The entire variable domain, with the rest obtained from reference TRBV2 and TRBJ2-2, is as follows: EPEVTQTPSHQVTQMGQEVILRCVPISNHLYFYWYRQILGQKVEFLVSFYNNEISEKSEIFDDQFSVERPDGSNFTLKIRSTKLEDSAMYFCASSGGLGTGELFFGEGSRLTVL.

This clone was observed a handful of times. V and J are TRBV7-2 and TRBJ2-5; 11 nucleotides agree with TRBD2. Germline CDR1 SGHTA, CDR2 FQGNSA. J was trimmed by 0 bases and V by 3 bases; bases with no gene match: 3. The CDR3 extends over 16 amino acids. CDR3 residues: CASSLRLAGYQETQYF. The CDR3 DNA follows: TGTGCCAGCAGCTTGAGACTAGCGGGGTACCAAGAGACCCAGTACTTC. Looking up the rest from reference TRBV7-2 and TRBJ2-5 gives the full variable domain: GAGVSQSPSNKVTEKGKDVELRCDPISGHTALYWYRQSLGQGLEFLIYFQGNSAPDKSGLPSDRFSAERTGGSVSTLTIQRTQQEDSAVYLCASSLRLAGYQETQYFGPGTRLLVL.

The chain links TRBV19 to TRBJ2-2; 9 bases map to TRBD1. Germline V gives CDR1 LNHDA, CDR2 SQIVND (reference sequence). V shed 4 bases, J shed 3 bases, and the junction held 0 bases outside the gene matches. This CDR3 comprises 14 residues. The CDR3 nucleotides read TGTGCCAGTAGTAGGGACAGGGACACCGGGGAGCTGTTTTTT. It encodes CASSRDRDTGELFF.

CDR3 nucleotides: TGTGCCAGCAGCTCTCCCCGGTCACAAGAGACCCAGTACTTC. Protein product: CASSSPRSQETQYF. This chain links TRBV7-9 with TRBJ2-5; D ambiguous. V shed 4 bases and J shed 2 bases, with 11 bases lying between them. CDR1 is SEHNR, CDR2 FQNEAQ, per germline (reference sequence). The CDR3 has 14 residues.